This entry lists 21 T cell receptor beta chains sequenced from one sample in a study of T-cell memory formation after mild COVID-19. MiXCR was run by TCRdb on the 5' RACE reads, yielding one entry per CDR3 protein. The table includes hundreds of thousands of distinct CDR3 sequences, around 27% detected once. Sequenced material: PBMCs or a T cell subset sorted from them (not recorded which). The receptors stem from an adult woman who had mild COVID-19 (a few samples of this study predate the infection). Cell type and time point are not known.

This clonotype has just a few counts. The CDR3, as DNA: TGCGCCAGCAGCCAAGAGGGCCTGTCCCCCTACGAGCAGTACTTC. Its translation: CASSQEGLSPYEQYF. The V call is TRBV4-3, the J call TRBJ2-7, with D uncertain. This CDR3 is 15 amino acids long. Germline V gene sequence: CDR1 LGHNA, CDR2 YSLEER. Trimming removed 0 bases from V and 2 bases from J, with 11 bases in between.

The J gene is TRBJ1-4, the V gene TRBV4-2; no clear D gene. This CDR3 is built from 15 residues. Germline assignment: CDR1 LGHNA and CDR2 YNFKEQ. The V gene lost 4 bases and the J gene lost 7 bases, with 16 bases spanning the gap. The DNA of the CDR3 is TGTGCCAGCAGCCCTCGAGGGCTAACGGGTGAAAAACTGTTTTTT. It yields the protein CASSPRGLTGEKLFF.

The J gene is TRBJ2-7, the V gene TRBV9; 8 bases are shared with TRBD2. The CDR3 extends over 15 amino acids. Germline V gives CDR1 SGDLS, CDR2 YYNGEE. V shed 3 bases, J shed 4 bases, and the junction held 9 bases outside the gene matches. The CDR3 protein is CASSAPGTSPYEQYF. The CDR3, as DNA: TGTGCCAGCAGCGCCCCCGGGACTAGTCCTTACGAGCAGTACTTC.

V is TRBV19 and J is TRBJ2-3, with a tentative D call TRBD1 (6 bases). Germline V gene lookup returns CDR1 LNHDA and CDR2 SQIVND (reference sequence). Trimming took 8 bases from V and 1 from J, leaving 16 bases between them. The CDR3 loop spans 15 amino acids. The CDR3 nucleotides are TGTGCCAGTGAAAGCAGGGGCGGAGGCACAGATACGCAGTATTTT. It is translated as CASESRGGGTDTQYF. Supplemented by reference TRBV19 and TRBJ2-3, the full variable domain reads DGGITQSPKYLFRKEGQNVTLSCEQNLNHDAMYWYRQDPGQGLRLIYYSQIVNDFQKGDIAEGYSVSREKKESFPLTVTSAQKNPTAFYLCASESRGGGTDTQYFGPGTRLTVL.

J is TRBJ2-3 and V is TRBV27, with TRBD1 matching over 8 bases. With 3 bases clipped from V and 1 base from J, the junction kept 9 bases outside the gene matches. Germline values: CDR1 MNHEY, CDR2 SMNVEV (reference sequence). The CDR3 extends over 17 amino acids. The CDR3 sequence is CASSLVQGAIGTDTQYF. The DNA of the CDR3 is TGTGCCAGCAGTTTGGTTCAGGGGGCCATCGGCACAGATACGCAGTATTTT.

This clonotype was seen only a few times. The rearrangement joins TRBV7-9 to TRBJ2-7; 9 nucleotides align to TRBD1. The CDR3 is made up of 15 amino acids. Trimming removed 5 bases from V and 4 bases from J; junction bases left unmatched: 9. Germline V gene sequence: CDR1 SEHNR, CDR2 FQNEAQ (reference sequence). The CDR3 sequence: CASSEGTGTLYEQYF. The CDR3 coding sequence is TGTGCCAGCAGCGAGGGGACAGGGACACTTTACGAGCAGTACTTC. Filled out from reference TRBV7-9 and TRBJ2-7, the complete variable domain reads DTGVSQNPRHKITKRGQNVTFRCDPISEHNRLYWYRQTLGQGPEFLTYFQNEAQLEKSRLLSDRFSAERPKGSFSTLEIQRTEQGDSAMYLCASSEGTGTLYEQYFGPGTRLTVT.

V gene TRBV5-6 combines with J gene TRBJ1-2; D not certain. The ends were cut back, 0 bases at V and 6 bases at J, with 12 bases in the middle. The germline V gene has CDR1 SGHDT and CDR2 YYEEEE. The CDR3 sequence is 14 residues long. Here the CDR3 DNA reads TGTGCCAGCAGCTTGGAGGCCACTAGGCATGGCTACACCTTC. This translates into CASSLEATRHGYTF.

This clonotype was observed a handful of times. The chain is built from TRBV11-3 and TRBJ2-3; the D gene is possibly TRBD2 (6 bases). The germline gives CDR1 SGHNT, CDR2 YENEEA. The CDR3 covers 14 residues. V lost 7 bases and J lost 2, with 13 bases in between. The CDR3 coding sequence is TGTGCCAGCACCCCAGCGGGTGTCACAGATACGCAGTATTTT. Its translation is CASTPAGVTDTQYF.

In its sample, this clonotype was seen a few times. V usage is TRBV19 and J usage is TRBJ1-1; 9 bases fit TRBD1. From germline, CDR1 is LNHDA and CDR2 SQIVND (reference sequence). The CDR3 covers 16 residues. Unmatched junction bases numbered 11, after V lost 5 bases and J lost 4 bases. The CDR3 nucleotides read TGTGCCAGTAGTCCGCAGGGTACGGGACAGGGCACTGAAGCTTTCTTT. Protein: CASSPQGTGQGTEAFF.

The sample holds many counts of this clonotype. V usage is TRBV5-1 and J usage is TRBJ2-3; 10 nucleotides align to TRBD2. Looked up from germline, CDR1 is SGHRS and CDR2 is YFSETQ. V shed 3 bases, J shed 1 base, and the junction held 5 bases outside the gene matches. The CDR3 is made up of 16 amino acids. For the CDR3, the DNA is TGCGCCAGCAGCTCCCAGGGGACTAGCGGCACAGATACGCAGTATTTT. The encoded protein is CASSSQGTSGTDTQYF.

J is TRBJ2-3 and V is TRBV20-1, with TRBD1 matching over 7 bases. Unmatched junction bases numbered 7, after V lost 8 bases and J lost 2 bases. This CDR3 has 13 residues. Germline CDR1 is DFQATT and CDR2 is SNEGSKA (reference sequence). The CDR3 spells CSTPGQITDTQYF. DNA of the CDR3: TGCAGTACCCCGGGACAGATCACAGATACGCAGTATTTT.

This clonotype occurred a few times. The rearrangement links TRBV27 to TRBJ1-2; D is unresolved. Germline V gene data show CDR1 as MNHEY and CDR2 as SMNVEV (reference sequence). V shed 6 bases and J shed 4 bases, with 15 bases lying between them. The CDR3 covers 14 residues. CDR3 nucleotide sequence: TGTGCCAGCAGACCAGGCTGGCAGCTCTATGGCTACACCTTC. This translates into CASRPGWQLYGYTF.

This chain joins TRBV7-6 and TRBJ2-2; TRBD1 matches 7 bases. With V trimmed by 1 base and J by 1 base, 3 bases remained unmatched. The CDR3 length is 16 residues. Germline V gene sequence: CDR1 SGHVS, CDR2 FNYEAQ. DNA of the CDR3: TGTGCCAGCAGCTTAGAGAGGGGGCTGAACACCGGGGAGCTGTTTTTT. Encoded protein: CASSLERGLNTGELFF.

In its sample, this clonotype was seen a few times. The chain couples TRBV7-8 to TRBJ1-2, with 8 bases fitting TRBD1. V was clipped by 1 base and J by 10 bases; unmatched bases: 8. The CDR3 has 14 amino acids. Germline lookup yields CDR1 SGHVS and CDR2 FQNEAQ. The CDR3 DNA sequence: TGTGCCAGCAGCTTAGGGCAGGGGGCCTTGGTCTACACCTTC. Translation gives CASSLGQGALVYTF.

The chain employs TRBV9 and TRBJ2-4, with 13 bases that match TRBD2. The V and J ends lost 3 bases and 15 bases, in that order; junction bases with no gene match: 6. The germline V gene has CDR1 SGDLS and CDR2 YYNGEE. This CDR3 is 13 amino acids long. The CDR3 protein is CASSANGLAGVYF. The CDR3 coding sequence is TGTGCCAGCAGCGCGAATGGACTAGCGGGAGTGTACTTC. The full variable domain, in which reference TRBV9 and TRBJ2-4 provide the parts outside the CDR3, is DSGVTQTPKHLITATGQRVTLRCSPRSGDLSVYWYQQSLDQGLQFLIQYYNGEERAKGNILERFSAQQFPDLHSELNLSSLELGDSALYFCASSANGLAGVYFGAGTRLSVL.

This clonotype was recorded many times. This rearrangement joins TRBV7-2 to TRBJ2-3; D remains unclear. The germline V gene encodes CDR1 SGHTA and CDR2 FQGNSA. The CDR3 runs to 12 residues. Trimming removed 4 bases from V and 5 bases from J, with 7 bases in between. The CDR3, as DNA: TGTGCCAGCAGCTGGCCCGAAGATACGCAGTATTTT. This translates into CASSWPEDTQYF.

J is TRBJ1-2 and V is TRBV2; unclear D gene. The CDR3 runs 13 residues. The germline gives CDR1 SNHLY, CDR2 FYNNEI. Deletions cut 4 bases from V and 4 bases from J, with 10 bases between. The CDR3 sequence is CASSVSSLYGYTF. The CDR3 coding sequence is TGTGCCAGCAGTGTGTCTTCGCTCTATGGCTACACCTTC.

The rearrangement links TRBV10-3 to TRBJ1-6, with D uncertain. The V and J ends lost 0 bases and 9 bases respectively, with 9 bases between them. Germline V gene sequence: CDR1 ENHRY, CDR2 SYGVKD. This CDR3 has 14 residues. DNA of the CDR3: TGTGCCATCAGTGAGTCGGGTGAAAGTTCACCCCTCCACTTT. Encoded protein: CAISESGESSPLHF.

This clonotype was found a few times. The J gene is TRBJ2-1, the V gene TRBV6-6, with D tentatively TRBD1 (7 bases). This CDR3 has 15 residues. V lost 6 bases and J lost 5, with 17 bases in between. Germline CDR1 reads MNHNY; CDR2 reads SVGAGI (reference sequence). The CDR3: CASSLKTGRNNEQFF. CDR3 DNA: TGTGCCAGCAGCCTTAAGACAGGGAGGAACAATGAGCAGTTCTTC.

This CDR3 is CASSLEFGETQYF. For the CDR3, the DNA is TGCGCCAGCAGCTTGGAATTCGGAGAGACCCAGTACTTC. The rearrangement uses TRBV5-1 and TRBJ2-5, with unresolved D. V was clipped by 0 bases and J by 4 bases, with 7 bases between them. The CDR3 length is 13 residues. In germline, CDR1 is SGHRS, CDR2 YFSETQ.

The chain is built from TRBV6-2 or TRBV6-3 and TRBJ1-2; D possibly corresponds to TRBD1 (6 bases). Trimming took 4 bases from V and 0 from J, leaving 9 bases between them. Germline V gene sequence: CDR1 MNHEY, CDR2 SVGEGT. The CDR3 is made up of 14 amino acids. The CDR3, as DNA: TGTGCCAGCAGTTTCGGACAGTCTAACTATGGCTACACCTTC. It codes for CASSFGQSNYGYTF.